The rows below give T cell receptor beta chains drawn from one sample of a study of T and B cells in COVID-19 patients. Each CDR3 protein is one row after TCRdb ran MiXCR on the multiplex PCR reads. The table lists about 8,400 distinct CDR3 sequences, roughly 23% of them singletons. Sequencing used blood. These TCRs come from a human donor who had recovered from COVID-19. Both conserved end residues are part of each CDR3.

CDR3 protein: CASSSDRGAFRYEQYF
J gene: TRBJ2-7
V gene: TRBV6-5

CDR3 protein: CASSPPLDGSGELFF
J gene: TRBJ2-2
V gene: TRBV19

CDR3 protein: CASSLGVGTGSTGELFF
J gene: TRBJ2-2
V gene: TRBV28

CDR3 protein: CSGLLGGRGDTQYF
J gene: TRBJ2-3
V gene: TRBV29-1

CDR3 protein: CASSRTGSLSADTQYF
J gene: TRBJ2-3
V gene: TRBV4-3

CDR3 protein: CASSLSGSGNTIYF
J gene: TRBJ1-3
V gene: TRBV5-4

CDR3 protein: CASSEIGQPQHF
J gene: TRBJ1-5
V gene: TRBV25-1

CDR3 protein: CASSSHLSGGALSGANVLTF
J gene: TRBJ2-6
V gene: TRBV6-6

CDR3 protein: CASSYGRGQETQYF
J gene: TRBJ2-5
V gene: TRBV7-2

CDR3 protein: CASSPERGRKELFF
J gene: TRBJ2-2
V gene: TRBV6-2/TRBV6-3

CDR3 protein: CASSQLGVGTNEKLFF
J gene: TRBJ1-4
V gene: TRBV28

CDR3 protein: CASSQHTGATNEKLFF
J gene: TRBJ1-4
V gene: TRBV4-2

CDR3 protein: CASSLLAGGHNEQFF
J gene: TRBJ2-1
V gene: TRBV28

CDR3 protein: CASSYSGGQGDNQPQHF
J gene: TRBJ1-5
V gene: TRBV6-2/TRBV6-3

CDR3 protein: CASSLGLEDIYYEQYF
J gene: TRBJ2-7
V gene: TRBV28

CDR3 protein: CASSYGGLGQGAGETQYF
J gene: TRBJ2-5
V gene: TRBV6-5

CDR3 protein: CASSLEPFSGSLRGYNEQFF
J gene: TRBJ2-1
V gene: TRBV5-4

CDR3 protein: CASSPQGAGYNSPLHF
J gene: TRBJ1-6
V gene: TRBV18

CDR3 protein: CASSLVPGTGGSTEAFF
J gene: TRBJ1-1
V gene: TRBV12-3/TRBV12-4

CDR3 protein: CASSPGQGDQETQYF
J gene: TRBJ2-5
V gene: TRBV18

CDR3 protein: CASEGLLESWADTQYF
J gene: TRBJ2-3
V gene: TRBV28

CDR3 protein: CASSLLAAGAKGTEAFF
J gene: TRBJ1-1
V gene: TRBV27

CDR3 protein: CASSHTTGTGRSYEQYF
J gene: TRBJ2-7
V gene: TRBV4-3

CDR3 protein: CASSTIAGLAGGPGETQYF
J gene: TRBJ2-5
V gene: TRBV7-7

CDR3 protein: CASSFASGTHLKNYEQFF
J gene: TRBJ2-1
V gene: TRBV27

CDR3 protein: CASSIRLAGGPGANVLTF
J gene: TRBJ2-6
V gene: TRBV19

CDR3 protein: CSVRDGNSNQPQHF
J gene: TRBJ1-5
V gene: TRBV29-1

CDR3 protein: CASRKSTGVFSYEQYF
J gene: TRBJ2-7
V gene: TRBV27

CDR3 protein: CASSLAARRSSTYEQYF
J gene: TRBJ2-7
V gene: TRBV12-3/TRBV12-4

CDR3 protein: CASSSPRTSGGAPMETQYF
J gene: TRBJ2-5
V gene: TRBV7-9

CDR3 protein: CASSPGLAGGRDTQYF
J gene: TRBJ2-3
V gene: TRBV7-2

CDR3 protein: CASTPWGEQYEQYF
J gene: TRBJ2-7
V gene: TRBV7-2

CDR3 protein: CASSYSGGGADEQFF
J gene: TRBJ2-1
V gene: TRBV6-6

CDR3 protein: CASSTGTGTNEQFF
J gene: TRBJ2-1
V gene: TRBV5-6

CDR3 protein: CASSDSDWGGLFF
J gene: TRBJ1-4
V gene: TRBV25-1

CDR3 protein: CASSPLRDTYEQYF
J gene: TRBJ2-7
V gene: TRBV18

CDR3 protein: CASSPGTHEQFF
J gene: TRBJ2-1
V gene: TRBV9

CDR3 protein: CASRGQGRGYTF
J gene: TRBJ1-2
V gene: TRBV12-3/TRBV12-4

CDR3 protein: CASSGGDFEKETQYF
J gene: TRBJ2-5
V gene: TRBV9

CDR3 protein: CASSPGPMNTEAFF
J gene: TRBJ1-1
V gene: TRBV4-2

CDR3 protein: CASEAWGPDGYTF
J gene: TRBJ1-2
V gene: TRBV19

CDR3 protein: CASSPAQGALPSGNYGYTF
J gene: TRBJ1-2
V gene: TRBV6-5

CDR3 protein: CSAREQLTDEQYF
J gene: TRBJ2-7
V gene: TRBV20-1

CDR3 protein: CASSLISGGDLYNEQFF
J gene: TRBJ2-1
V gene: TRBV28

CDR3 protein: CASSQVDGGYTF
J gene: TRBJ1-2
V gene: TRBV4-2

CDR3 protein: CSVGTGAGSPLHF
J gene: TRBJ1-6
V gene: TRBV29-1

CDR3 protein: CASSLGTVQVAAAEAFF
J gene: TRBJ1-1
V gene: TRBV27

CDR3 protein: CATSRDRASGGHNEQFF
J gene: TRBJ2-1
V gene: TRBV15

CDR3 protein: CSVASGLGNEQFF
J gene: TRBJ2-1
V gene: TRBV29-1

CDR3 protein: CATEGPQNTGELFF
J gene: TRBJ2-2
V gene: TRBV12-3/TRBV12-4

CDR3 protein: CSAEVWDNEQFF
J gene: TRBJ2-1
V gene: TRBV20-1

CDR3 protein: CASSHRDSLRLYF
J gene: TRBJ2-7
V gene: TRBV12-3/TRBV12-4

CDR3 protein: CASKGGARTGELFF
J gene: TRBJ2-2
V gene: TRBV19